This entry lists 11 T cell receptor beta chains sequenced from one sample in a study of shared clonotypes between healthy human individuals. Produced via immunoSEQ multiplex PCR; TCRdb's table is partial and in-frame only. Seen here are around 690,000 clones, about 90% observed once, and the top ten hold more than 30%. Sequenced sample: memory CD8+ T cells from PBMCs. Subset meaning: CD45RO+ cells pooled with CCR7-negative TemRA cells. The receptors derive from a man aged 18 to 30 in good health. Some clones in this sample may be carry-over from other donors' samples.

The gene calls are TRBV7-8 and TRBJ2-1; TRBD2 aligns across 8 bases. The CDR3 spans 20 residues. The V gene end was trimmed by 3 bases and the J gene end by 4 bases; junction bases not matched to a gene: 20. Germline CDR1 is SGHVS and CDR2 is FQNEAQ. In nucleotides, the CDR3 is TGTGCCAGCAGCTTTGTCCGGGCAGGATTGCTAGCGGGCCAATACAATGAGCAGTTCTTC. It codes for CASSFVRAGLLAGQYNEQFF.

The chain is built from TRBV7-7 and TRBJ2-7; D might be TRBD1 (6 bases). The CDR3 is made up of 13 amino acids. Germline CDR1 and CDR2: SSHAT and FNYEAQ (reference sequence). V lost 9 bases and J lost 6, with 18 bases in between. CDR3 loop: CASSLDRSSEQYF. In DNA, the CDR3 is TGTGCCAGTTCCTTGGACAGATCGTCCGAGCAGTACTTC.

In its sample, this clone was seen once. This chain connects TRBV19 to TRBJ2-7, with 7 bases fitting TRBD2. Germline CDR1 reads LNHDA; CDR2 reads SQIVND (reference sequence). The CDR3 is 19 amino acids. The ends lost 1 base at V and 1 base at J; junction bases unmatched: 16. CDR3 nucleotides: TGTGCCAGTAGTATAGTGGCGGCGGGAGAGTCGTTCGGGTCCTACGAGCAGTACTTC. Translated, it gives CASSIVAAGESFGSYEQYF.

This clone showed up many times. Within the sample, other DNA sequences also encode this same CDR3. The chain recombines TRBV27 with TRBJ2-7; 7 bases fit TRBD1. Germline CDR1 MNHEY, CDR2 SMNVEV (reference sequence). Trimming at V came to 4 bases and at J to 2 bases, leaving 2 bases not matched to a gene. This CDR3 region has 13 residues. For the CDR3, the DNA is TGTGCCAGCAGTTGGGGACAGACCTACGAGCAGTACTTC. Its translation is CASSWGQTYEQYF.

The V gene is TRBV5-6, the J gene TRBJ2-7, with 10 nucleotides matching TRBD1. The CDR3 extends over 14 amino acids. The germline gives CDR1 SGHDT, CDR2 YYEEEE. V was clipped by 2 bases and J by 2 bases; unmatched bases: 1. The CDR3 loop reads CASSFGTGAYEQYF. CDR3 DNA: TGTGCCAGCAGCTTCGGGACAGGGGCCTACGAGCAGTACTTC.

DNA for the CDR3: TGTGCCAGCAGCCAGAGCTGGGACACTGAAGCTTTCTTT. Translated: CASSQSWDTEAFF. The chain couples TRBV7-9 to TRBJ1-1; no clear D. Trimming pared 5 bases from V and 3 bases from J, leaving 10 bases between. Germline V gives CDR1 SEHNR, CDR2 FQNEAQ (reference sequence). This CDR3 contains 13 residues. The variable domain in full, with the rest retrieved from reference TRBV7-9 and TRBJ1-1, is DTGVSQNPRHKITKRGQNVTFRCDPISEHNRLYWYRQTLGQGPEFLTYFQNEAQLEKSRLLSDRFSAERPKGSFSTLEIQRTEQGDSAMYLCASSQSWDTEAFFGQGTRLTVV.

This chain uses TRBV7-8 with TRBJ1-1; D uncertain. V lost 2 bases and J 6 bases, leaving 10 bases between the germline ends. The CDR3 loop spans 13 amino acids. The V gene's germline CDR1 is SGHVS and CDR2 FQNEAQ. The DNA of the CDR3 is TGTGCCAGCAGCTTACCTGAGCAGGCTGAAGCTTTCTTT. Translation gives CASSLPEQAEAFF.

The V call is TRBV27, the J call TRBJ2-3; D is perhaps TRBD2 (5 bases). V lost 2 bases to trimming and J lost 2 bases, with 11 bases between them. Germline lookup yields CDR1 MNHEY and CDR2 SMNVEV (reference sequence). The length of the CDR3 is 15 residues. This CDR3 reads CASSLRDSATDTQYF. The CDR3, as DNA: TGTGCCAGCAGTTTACGGGATAGCGCCACAGATACGCAGTATTTT.

The CDR3 DNA follows: TGTGCCTGGACAGACAGGCACACTGAAGCTTTCTTT. It specifies CAWTDRHTEAFF. The chain uses TRBV30 and TRBJ1-1, with a possible D match to TRBD1 (6 bases). The CDR3 is 12 amino acids. Germline V lookup: CDR1 GTSNPN, CDR2 SVGIG (reference sequence). Trimming took off 4 bases at V and 3 bases at J, with 9 bases between the two ends.

The CDR3 reads CASSVEGAGYFAEQYF. CDR3 bases: TGTGCCAGCAGCGTAGAAGGTGCGGGATACTTTGCCGAGCAGTACTTC. This sequence joins TRBV9 and TRBJ2-7; possible D gene TRBD2, 6 bases. Germline V CDR1 and CDR2: SGDLS, YYNGEE. The CDR3 extends over 16 amino acids. V lost 0 bases and J 6 bases, leaving 19 bases between the germline ends.

Remarks on this clone: The same CDR3 arises from other DNA sequences in this sample as well. The gene calls are TRBV30 and TRBJ1-5; D ambiguous. V was pared by 0 bases and J by 4 bases, with 7 bases between. This CDR3 has 13 amino acids. Germline V gene lookup returns CDR1 GTSNPN and CDR2 SVGIG (reference sequence). The CDR3 coding sequence is TGTGCCTGGAGTGTCGGCGGTAATCAGCCCCAGCATTTT. Protein: CAWSVGGNQPQHF.